The rows below give T cell receptor beta chains drawn from one sample of a study of cytomegalovirus exposure and HLA in healthy donors. Libraries were prepared by immunoSEQ multiplex PCR; TCRdb keeps only in-frame clonotypes and omits some of them. The top ten hold around 3.7% of the sample, which has around 120,000 clones, more than 60% seen once. The sequencing input was PBMCs. These receptors all stem from a woman aged 40 to 50 in good health and CMV-seronegative. CDR3s include the opening cysteine and the closing phenylalanine or tryptophan.

v_call	cdr3_aa
TRBV5-1	CASSPGLAGARSYEQYF
TRBV10-3	CAIKAGGPFNEQFF
TRBV5-1	CASRLDRGGEKLFF
TRBV30	CAWSGSVETQYF
TRBV9	CASSPPIGLAGVNEQFF
TRBV29-1	CSVESPGFVAGGTTDTQYF
TRBV30	CAWSPGTGGRQPQHF
TRBV7-6	CASSLGPGQENTEAFF
TRBV4-1	CASSQKPVLDYTGELFF
TRBV7-9	CASHPGGSYEQYF
TRBV5-6	CASSRRTGHSGNTIYF
TRBV9	CASSVGLAGDTDTQYF
TRBV27	CASKQFSGGTPSETQYF
TRBV19	CASKLAGNEKLFF
TRBV10-3	CAISESGTVVEKLFF
TRBV5-4	CASSLGGTRVGELFF
TRBV19	CASSIGGLLFYEQYF
TRBV6-6	CASSSTSRGRVGELFF
TRBV19	CASSIGGLAYNEQFF
TRBV7-2	CASSLTFGTSGIKRYEQYF
TRBV7-6	CAPGADESRKRANEKLFF
TRBV4-3	CASSQEEGVGTIYF
TRBV23-1	CASSQSESGRPFF
TRBV6-5	CASSYGGAFSETQYF
TRBV30	CACQAGQITGELFF
TRBV7-8	CASSSEGTGTGEDQPQHF
TRBV19	CASSAATGGNDEQYF
TRBV9	CASSVGGGAPETQYF
TRBV7-7	CASSSGRGGFLNNEQFF
TRBV4-3	CASSQRRDQPQHF
TRBV27	CASSSRRTGGSDQPQHF
TRBV6-1	CASRKQGLTQYF
TRBV28	CASTGQGLQNTEAFF
TRBV5-1	CASSNAGGGETQYF
TRBV4-3	CASSQDPQSGANVLTF
TRBV9	CASSVVVAGGTDTQYF
TRBV7-7	CASSAGTSGTDTQYF
TRBV10-3	CAIGGQLQREAFF
TRBV4-2	CASSQPGQGGEKLFF
TRBV7-2	CASSYGLASNEQFF
TRBV21-1	CASIGGQGNTEAFF
TRBV7-2	CASSIKSDIYQETQYF
TRBV5-4	CASSSNYEQYF